These 32 T cell receptor beta chains share one sample of origin, sequenced in a study of human T cells and chemical hapten exposure. Unfractionated whole blood yielded total RNA. Each CDR3 protein gets one entry after TCRdb re-called the 5' RACE reads with MiXCR. This table holds about 81,000 distinct CDR3 sequences, roughly 7.7% found once. Source of these receptors: a male donor in good health.

J is TRBJ2-3 and V is TRBV29-1, with 13 bases identical to TRBD2. Germline CDR1 SQVTM, CDR2 ANQGSEA. With V trimmed by 7 bases and J by 5 bases, 12 bases remained unmatched. CDR3 size: 16 residues. The CDR3 DNA reads TGCAGCGCCGCCCCCCAACTAGCGGGAGGGGGAGATACGCAGTATTTT. It codes for CSAAPQLAGGGDTQYF.

As to this clonotype: The junction shows a germline mismatch at one end, possibly a read error. The CDR3, as DNA: TGTGCCACCAGCAGATCCCCTGCGGGATACACCGGGGAGCGGTTTTTT. Translating gives CATSRSPAGYTGERFF. This rearrangement joins TRBV15 to TRBJ2-2; D possibly corresponds to TRBD2 (6 bases). From germline, CDR1 is LNHNV and CDR2 YYDKDF (reference sequence). This CDR3 region has 16 residues. Full variable domain (outside the CDR3, taken from reference TRBV15 and TRBJ2-2): DAMVIQNPRYQVTQFGKPVTLSCSQTLNHNVMYWYQQKSSQAPKLLFHYYDKDFNNEADTPDNFQSRRPNTSFCFLDIRSPGLGDTAMYLCATSRSPAGYTGERFFGEGSRLTVL.

This clonotype has only a few counts. The chain uses TRBV3-1 and TRBJ1-5; D is perhaps TRBD1 (6 bases). The germline V and J ends were trimmed by 4 bases and 2 bases, with 9 bases remaining between them. Germline values: CDR1 LGHDT, CDR2 YNNKEL (reference sequence). The CDR3 sequence is 14 residues long. CDR3 sequence (DNA): TGTGCCAGCAGCCCGGGACAAGGCAATCAGCCCCAGCATTTT. Amino acids: CASSPGQGNQPQHF.

This clonotype was counted at least ten times. This chain joins TRBV18 and TRBJ1-1; D not resolved. This CDR3 has 17 residues. Looked up from germline, CDR1 is KGHSH and CDR2 is LQKENI. Trimming left V 1 base short and J 1 base short, with 16 bases between. DNA of the CDR3: TGTGCCAGCTCACCACTTCGCCGGTCCGGGAAGAACACTGAAGCTTTCTTT. Protein sequence: CASSPLRRSGKNTEAFF.

The chain joins TRBV14 to TRBJ2-4; possibly TRBD2 for D (5 bases). CDR3 length equals 14 residues. Germline CDR1 SGHDN, CDR2 FVKESK. The ends were cut back, 3 bases at V and 3 bases at J, with 9 bases in the middle. The CDR3, as DNA: TGTGCCAGCAGCCAGTTCGAGGGCAAAAACATTCAGTACTTC. Amino acids: CASSQFEGKNIQYF.

The chain combines TRBV7-2 with TRBJ1-5; D is unclear. This CDR3 has 14 amino acids. Looked up from germline, CDR1 is SGHTA and CDR2 is FQGNSA. Trimming removed 6 bases at V and 3 bases at J, with 12 bases between. CDR3 DNA: TGTGCCAGCAGTCAAGAGGTGGCCAATCAGCCCCAGCATTTT. Translating it yields CASSQEVANQPQHF. Full variable domain (outside the CDR3, taken from reference TRBV7-2 and TRBJ1-5): GAGVSQSPSNKVTEKGKDVELRCDPISGHTALYWYRQSLGQGLEFLIYFQGNSAPDKSGLPSDRFSAERTGGSVSTLTIQRTQQEDSAVYLCASSQEVANQPQHFGDGTRLSIL.

This sequence joins TRBV5-5 and TRBJ2-7; D gene ambiguous. Trimming pared 0 bases from V and 0 bases from J, leaving 7 bases between. CDR3 length: 14 residues. Germline V gene data show CDR1 as SGHKS and CDR2 as YYEKEE (reference sequence). The CDR3 region is CASSLGPNSYEQYF. CDR3 nucleotides: TGTGCCAGCAGCTTGGGGCCCAACTCCTACGAGCAGTACTTC.

V and J are TRBV7-6 and TRBJ1-4, with 7 positions matching TRBD1. The CDR3 runs to 16 residues. In germline, CDR1 is SGHVS, CDR2 FNYEAQ. V lost 2 bases to trimming and J lost 5 bases; unmatched junction nucleotides: 8. The CDR3: CASSLTHDRENEKLFF. The DNA of the CDR3 is TGTGCCAGCAGCTTAACCCACGACAGGGAAAATGAAAAACTGTTTTTT.

This clonotype was counted at least ten times. V usage is TRBV9 and J usage is TRBJ1-6; 12 bases are shared with TRBD1. CDR1 is SGDLS, CDR2 YYNGEE, per germline. Unmatched junction bases numbered 12, after V lost 2 bases and J lost 0 bases. The CDR3 has 21 residues. The CDR3 sequence is CASSVRDRGPPPSSYNSPLHF. Here the CDR3 DNA reads TGTGCCAGCAGCGTCCGGGACAGGGGGCCACCCCCGAGCTCCTATAATTCACCCCTCCACTTT.

This clonotype has at least ten counts. The V gene is TRBV20-1, the J gene TRBJ2-7; maybe TRBD1 (6 bases). The CDR3 is 13 amino acids. Germline V gene data show CDR1 as DFQATT and CDR2 as SNEGSKA (reference sequence). V was clipped by 3 bases and J by 0 bases, with 9 bases between them. The CDR3 sequence is CSARRGSSYEQYF. CDR3 nucleotide sequence: TGCAGTGCTAGGAGGGGGAGCTCCTACGAGCAGTACTTC.

This chain joins TRBV29-1 and TRBJ2-3; D ambiguous. The CDR3 runs to 14 residues. Trimming removed 3 bases at V and 2 bases at J, with 12 bases between. Germline values: CDR1 SQVTM, CDR2 ANQGSEA. CDR3 sequence reads: CSVEQVKITDTQYF. As DNA, the CDR3 is TGCAGCGTTGAGCAGGTTAAGATCACAGATACGCAGTATTTT.

This clonotype has more than one count but fewer than ten. The chain carries TRBV11-1 and TRBJ1-1; D perhaps matches TRBD1 (6 bases). CDR1 is SGHAT, CDR2 FQDESV, per germline (reference sequence). Trimming removed 1 base at V and 4 bases at J, with 7 bases between. This CDR3 is built from 13 residues. DNA for the CDR3: TGTGCCAGCAGCTTAGGCAGGGGCACTGAAGCTTTCTTT. Translating it yields CASSLGRGTEAFF.

The chain employs TRBV27 and TRBJ1-1; D unresolved. V lost 5 bases and J 0 bases, leaving 13 bases between the germline ends. The CDR3 is 15 residues long. Germline values: CDR1 MNHEY, CDR2 SMNVEV (reference sequence). CDR3 residues: CASSLVGNLNTEAFF. The CDR3 coding sequence is TGTGCCAGCAGTCTGGTCGGCAACCTGAACACTGAAGCTTTCTTT.

V and J are TRBV14 and TRBJ2-4; D ambiguous. This CDR3 spans 15 amino acids. Trimming took 4 bases from V and 5 from J, leaving 15 bases between them. From germline, CDR1 is SGHDN and CDR2 FVKESK. DNA for the CDR3: TGTGCCAGCAGCCTAGTAGGTCTCCATCAAAACATTCAGTACTTC. Protein product: CASSLVGLHQNIQYF. The full variable domain, with the rest looked up from reference TRBV14 and TRBJ2-4, is EAGVTQFPSHSVIEKGQTVTLRCDPISGHDNLYWYRRVMGKEIKFLLHFVKESKQDESGMPNNRFLAERTGGTYSTLKVQPAELEDSGVYFCASSLVGLHQNIQYFGAGTRLSVL.

This sequence joins TRBV6-5 and TRBJ2-3, with 8 nucleotides matching TRBD1. The CDR3 is 14 amino acids. After removal of 2 bases from V and 7 bases from J, the junction contained 5 bases not matched to a gene. The V gene's germline CDR1 is MNHEY and CDR2 SVGAGI. The CDR3 here is CASSYGVRGHTQYF. The DNA for the CDR3 is TGTGCCAGCAGTTACGGTGTCAGGGGGCATACGCAGTATTTT.

The V and J genes are TRBV12-3 or TRBV12-4 and TRBJ2-5; the D gene could be TRBD1 or TRBD2 (6 bases each). V was trimmed by 3 bases and J by 1 base, leaving 12 bases between them. CDR3 length equals 15 residues. The CDR3 is CASSFFGGIQETQYF. The CDR3 DNA is TGTGCCAGCAGTTTCTTCGGGGGCATCCAAGAGACCCAGTACTTC.

This clonotype has just a few counts. The chain couples TRBV2 to TRBJ2-7; D unresolved. The CDR3 length is 13 residues. In germline, CDR1 is SNHLY, CDR2 FYNNEI. The ends were cut back, 4 bases at V and 2 bases at J, with 9 bases in the middle. The CDR3 here is CASSAPFTYEQYF. The CDR3 bases are TGTGCCAGCAGTGCCCCATTTACCTACGAGCAGTACTTC.

This clonotype has ten or more counts. The chain combines TRBV10-3 with TRBJ2-7, with D perhaps given as TRBD1 or TRBD2 (5 bases each). Germline CDR1 reads ENHRY; CDR2 reads SYGVKD. V was cut by 2 bases and J by 3 bases, with 11 bases left in between. This CDR3 contains 14 residues. The CDR3 is CAISEAGRVYEQYF. The CDR3 DNA follows: TGTGCCATCAGTGAGGCGGGCAGGGTCTACGAGCAGTACTTC.

This clonotype was counted ten times or more. The chain has TRBV5-1 and TRBJ2-6; TRBD1 matches at 8 bases. The length of the CDR3 is 17 residues. The germline V gene encodes CDR1 SGHRS and CDR2 YFSETQ. J gave up 4 bases and V 6 bases, and 12 bases lay outside the gene matches. The DNA of the CDR3 is TGCGCCAGCACGCCCCGGACAGGGAGGTCCGGGGCCAACGTCCTGACTTTC. As protein: CASTPRTGRSGANVLTF.

The chain is built from TRBV18 and TRBJ2-5, with 10 bases lining up with TRBD2. J lost 3 bases, V lost 4 bases, and 5 bases had no gene match. The CDR3 has 15 amino acids. Germline V CDR1 and CDR2: KGHSH, LQKENI. CDR3 nucleotides: TGTGCCAGCTCACTCGTAACTAGCGGGGAAGAGACCCAGTACTTC. Protein: CASSLVTSGEETQYF. The variable domain in full, completed from reference TRBV18 and TRBJ2-5, reads NAGVMQNPRHLVRRRGQEARLRCSPMKGHSHVYWYRQLPEEGLKFMVYLQKENIIDESGMPKERFSAEFPKEGPSILRIQQVVRGDSAAYFCASSLVTSGEETQYFGPGTRLLVL.

A few counts support this clonotype. V usage is TRBV7-9 and J usage is TRBJ2-7; a weak D match, TRBD1 (5 bases). V dropped 5 bases and J dropped 2 bases, with 10 bases sitting between them. The germline V gene has CDR1 SEHNR and CDR2 FQNEAQ (reference sequence). The CDR3 has 13 amino acids. Written as DNA, the CDR3 is TGTGCCAGCAGCCCGACAGTAACCTACGAGCAGTACTTC. It codes for CASSPTVTYEQYF. The variable domain in full, completed from reference TRBV7-9 and TRBJ2-7, reads DTGVSQNPRHKITKRGQNVTFRCDPISEHNRLYWYRQTLGQGPEFLTYFQNEAQLEKSRLLSDRFSAERPKGSFSTLEIQRTEQGDSAMYLCASSPTVTYEQYFGPGTRLTVT.

This clonotype occurred many times. The chain uses TRBV13 and TRBJ2-1; no firm D call. Trimming took off 2 bases at V and 4 bases at J, with 6 bases between the two ends. This CDR3 has 13 amino acids. Germline assignment: CDR1 PRHDT and CDR2 FYEKMQ (reference sequence). The CDR3 coding sequence is TGTGCCAGCAGCTTACCGTGGTACAATGAGCAGTTCTTC. This sequence encodes CASSLPWYNEQFF.

This clonotype has ten or more counts. The V and J genes are TRBV9 and TRBJ1-2; 8 positions match TRBD1. V trimming: 4 bases; J trimming: 4 bases; junction bases outside the gene matches: 15. The length of the CDR3 is 17 residues. The germline CDR1 and CDR2 sequences are SGDLS and YYNGEE. CDR3 in DNA: TGTGCCAGCAGCCCGAATGGCGACAGGGGAGTAGGCTATGGCTACACCTTC. Protein sequence: CASSPNGDRGVGYGYTF.

This chain's CDR3 is CSGLAGGNEQFF. The CDR3 DNA reads TGCAGTGGGCTAGCGGGTGGAAATGAGCAGTTCTTC. V and J are TRBV20-1 and TRBJ2-1; the match to TRBD2 covers 8 bases. Germline trimming cut 7 bases from V and 7 bases from J; bases unmatched to any gene: 6. The CDR3 spans 12 residues. Germline CDR1 is DFQATT and CDR2 is SNEGSKA (reference sequence).

The V gene is TRBV10-3, the J gene TRBJ2-5; tentatively, D is TRBD1 (6 bases). Per germline, CDR1 ENHRY and CDR2 SYGVKD. Trimming removed 0 bases from V and 0 bases from J, with 14 bases in between. CDR3 length: 17 residues. The CDR3 loop reads CAISESGARPYQETQYF. DNA of the CDR3: TGTGCCATCAGTGAGTCGGGGGCTCGGCCGTACCAAGAGACCCAGTACTTC.

This clonotype was counted ten times or more. The chain employs TRBV3-1 and TRBJ2-6; TRBD1 matches 10 bases. The CDR3 has 16 residues. The V gene's germline CDR1 is LGHDT and CDR2 YNNKEL (reference sequence). Losses at the gene ends were 5 bases for V and 4 bases for J; bases not matched to a gene: 5. In DNA, the CDR3 is TGTGCCAGCAGCAGACAGGGGGCGAACGGGGCCAACGTCCTGACTTTC. As protein: CASSRQGANGANVLTF.

The table lists this clonotype with many counts. The CDR3 DNA reads TGTGCCAGCAGCCTCTGGACAGGTATCACAGATACGCAGTATTTT. It encodes CASSLWTGITDTQYF. The rearrangement links TRBV14 to TRBJ2-3; TRBD1 aligns across 7 bases. Germline V gene data show CDR1 as SGHDN and CDR2 as FVKESK. This CDR3 has 15 amino acids. J lost 2 bases, V lost 4 bases, and 6 bases had no gene match.

Ten or more counts support this clonotype. The genes are TRBV7-2 and TRBJ2-3, with a weak D call TRBD2 (6 bases). The CDR3 runs 15 residues. Germline lookup yields CDR1 SGHTA and CDR2 FQGNSA. The V gene lost 1 base and the J gene lost 0 bases, with 8 bases spanning the gap. In DNA form, the CDR3 reads TGTGCCAGCAGCTTAGTAGGGACTAGCACAGATACGCAGTATTTT. This gives the protein CASSLVGTSTDTQYF.

A remark on this clonotype: Being one base from a much bigger clone, this may be a read error. This chain uses TRBV15 with TRBJ1-6; D is unclear. Germline CDR1 LNHNV, CDR2 YYDKDF (reference sequence). The CDR3 runs to 14 residues. CDR3 region: CATSPRTINSPLNF. The CDR3 DNA reads as TGTGCCACCAGCCCTCGGACGATTAATTCACCCCTCAACTTT.

This clonotype has at least ten counts. The chain links TRBV29-1 to TRBJ2-7, with TRBD1 identical over 9 bases. Germline values: CDR1 SQVTM, CDR2 ANQGSEA. CDR3 length: 12 residues. V dropped 7 bases and J dropped 6; count of bases not matched to a gene: 7. DNA for the CDR3: TGCAGCGGCCGGACAGGGGAGGGCGAGCAGTACTTC. Encoded protein: CSGRTGEGEQYF.

This clonotype came up a few times. The V gene is TRBV29-1, the J gene TRBJ2-1; TRBD1 matches at 7 bases. Trimming removed 1 base from V and 0 bases from J; junction bases left unmatched: 12. Germline V lookup: CDR1 SQVTM, CDR2 ANQGSEA. The CDR3 has 18 residues. For the CDR3, the DNA is TGCAGCGTTGAAGGCTCCGGGACAGCTGTTCGCTCCTACAATGAGCAGTTCTTC. This codes for CSVEGSGTAVRSYNEQFF.

The rearrangement links TRBV6-2 or TRBV6-3 to TRBJ1-5, with D uncertain. V was trimmed by 2 bases and J by 0 bases, leaving 23 bases between them. The CDR3 is 20 residues long. Germline CDR1 reads MNHEY; CDR2 reads SVGEGT. The DNA for the CDR3 is TGTGCCAGCAGTTACCCCGCGGTTTTAAGGGCCGGCTATAGCAATCAGCCCCAGCATTTT. Translating gives CASSYPAVLRAGYSNQPQHF.